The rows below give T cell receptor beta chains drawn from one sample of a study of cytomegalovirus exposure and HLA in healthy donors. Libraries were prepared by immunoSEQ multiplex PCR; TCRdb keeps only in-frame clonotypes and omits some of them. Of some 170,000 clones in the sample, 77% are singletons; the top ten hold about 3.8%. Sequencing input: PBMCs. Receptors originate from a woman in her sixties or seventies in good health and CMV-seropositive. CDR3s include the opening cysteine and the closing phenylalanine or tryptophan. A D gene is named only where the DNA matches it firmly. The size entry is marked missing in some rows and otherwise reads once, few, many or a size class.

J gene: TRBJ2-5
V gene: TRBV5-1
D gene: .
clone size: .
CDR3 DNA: TGCGCCAGCAGCTTGGAGGGTGGGACTCCTACAGAGACCCAGTACTTC
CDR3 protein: CASSLEGGTPTETQYF

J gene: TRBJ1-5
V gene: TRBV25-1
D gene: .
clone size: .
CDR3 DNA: TGTGCCAGCAGTCCCTCTATCCCCTCTCAGCCCCAGCATTTT
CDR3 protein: CASSPSIPSQPQHF

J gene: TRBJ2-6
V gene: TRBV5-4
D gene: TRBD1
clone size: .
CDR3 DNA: TGTGCCAGCAGCCCCGGGACAGGGAGGGCTGGGGCCAACGTCCTGACTTTC
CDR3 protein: CASSPGTGRAGANVLTF

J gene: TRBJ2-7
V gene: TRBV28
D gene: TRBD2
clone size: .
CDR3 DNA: TGTGCCAGCAGTACGGAGCGGGAAACCTCTTACGAGCAGTACTTC
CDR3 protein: CASSTERETSYEQYF

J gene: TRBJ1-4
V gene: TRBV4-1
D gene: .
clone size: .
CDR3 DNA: TGCGCCAGCAGCCAAGAGTCAGGGGCCATCTATGAAAAACTGTTTTTT
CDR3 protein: CASSQESGAIYEKLFF

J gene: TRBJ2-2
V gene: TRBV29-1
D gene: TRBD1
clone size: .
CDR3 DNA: TGCAGCGCGAGACAGGGAAGGGACACCGGGGAGCTGTTTTTT
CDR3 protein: CSARQGRDTGELFF

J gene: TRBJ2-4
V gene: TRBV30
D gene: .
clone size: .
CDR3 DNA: TGTGCCTGGAGTGTTTCCAGGCGGGTGGCCAAAAACAGTCAGTACTTC
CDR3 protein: CAWSVSRRVAKNSQYF

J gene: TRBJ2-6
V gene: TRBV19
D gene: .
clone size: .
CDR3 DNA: TGTGCCAGTAGCAAGAAGGAGGGAGCTGGGGCCAACGGCCTGACTTTC
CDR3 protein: CASSKKEGAGANGLTF

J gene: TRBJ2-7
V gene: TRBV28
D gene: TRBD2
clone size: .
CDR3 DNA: TGTGCCAGCAGTCCCTCTAGCGGGAGGGCCGTCAACGAGCAGTACTTC
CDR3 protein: CASSPSSGRAVNEQYF

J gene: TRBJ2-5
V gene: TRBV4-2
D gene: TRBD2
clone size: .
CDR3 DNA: TGTGCCAGCAGCCAAGAAGGAGGAGCGGGAGGGGAGACCCAGTACTTC
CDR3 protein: CASSQEGGAGGETQYF

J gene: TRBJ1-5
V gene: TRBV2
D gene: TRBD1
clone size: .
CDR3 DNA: TGTGCCAGCAGACAGGGGAATCAGCCCCAGCATTTT
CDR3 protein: CASRQGNQPQHF

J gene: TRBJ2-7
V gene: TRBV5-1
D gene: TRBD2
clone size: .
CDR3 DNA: TGCGCCAGCACAGGGACTAGCAGCGGGGAGCAGTACTTC
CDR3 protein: CASTGTSSGEQYF

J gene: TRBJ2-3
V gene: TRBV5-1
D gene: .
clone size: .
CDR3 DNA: TGCGCCAGCAGCCACCGGACTCGGCTTGGCACAGATACGCAGTATTTT
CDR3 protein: CASSHRTRLGTDTQYF

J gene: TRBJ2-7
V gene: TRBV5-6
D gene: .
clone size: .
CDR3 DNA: TGTGCCAGCAGCTTTGGGCAGGGCCGCTACGAGCAGTACTTC
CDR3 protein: CASSFGQGRYEQYF

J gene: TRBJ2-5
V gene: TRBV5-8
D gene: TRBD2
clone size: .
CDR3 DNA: TGTGCCAGCAGCTTTAGCGGGGGCGAGACCCAGTACTTC
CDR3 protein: CASSFSGGETQYF

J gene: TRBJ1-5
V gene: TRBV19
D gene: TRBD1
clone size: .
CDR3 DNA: TGTGCTAGTAGAAGCGGGACAGGGGTTGCCAATCAGCCCCAGCATTTT
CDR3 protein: CASRSGTGVANQPQHF

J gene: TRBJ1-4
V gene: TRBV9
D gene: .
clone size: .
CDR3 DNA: TGTGCCAGCAGCGTCACCTACGGGGGAGATGAAAAACTGTTTTTT
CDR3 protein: CASSVTYGGDEKLFF

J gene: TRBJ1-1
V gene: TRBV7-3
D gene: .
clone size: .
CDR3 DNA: TGTGCCAGCAAGAACGAGAACGCTGAAGCTTTCTTT
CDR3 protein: CASKNENAEAFF

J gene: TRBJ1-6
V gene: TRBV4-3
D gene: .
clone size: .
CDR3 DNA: TGCGCCAGCAGCCAAGTGGGTAGGGGCGGATCACCCCTCCACTTT
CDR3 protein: CASSQVGRGGSPLHF

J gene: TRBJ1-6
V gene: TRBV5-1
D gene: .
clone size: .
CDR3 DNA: TGCGCCAGCAGCTTGGGGGCTCGTTCACCCCTCCACTTT
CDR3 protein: CASSLGARSPLHF

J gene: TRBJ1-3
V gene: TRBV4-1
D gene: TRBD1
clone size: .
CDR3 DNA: TGCGCCAGCAGCATGGACAGGGTAGCGGGAAACACCATATATTTT
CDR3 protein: CASSMDRVAGNTIYF

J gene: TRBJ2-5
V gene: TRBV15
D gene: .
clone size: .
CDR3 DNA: TGTGCCACCAGCACCAGGGTCCCCCAAGAGACCCAGTACTTC
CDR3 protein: CATSTRVPQETQYF

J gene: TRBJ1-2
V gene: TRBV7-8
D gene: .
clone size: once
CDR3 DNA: TGTGCCAGCAGCTTAGCGGCACAGGGTGACTATGGCTACACCTTC
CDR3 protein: CASSLAAQGDYGYTF

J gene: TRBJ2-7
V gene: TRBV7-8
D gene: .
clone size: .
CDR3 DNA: TGTGCCAGCAGCTTAGATCAAGGCAGGGCCTACGAGCAGTACTTC
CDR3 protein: CASSLDQGRAYEQYF

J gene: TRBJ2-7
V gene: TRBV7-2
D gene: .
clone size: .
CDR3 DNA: TGTGCCAGCAGCTTGAGAGGGTCGGACGAGCAGTACTTC
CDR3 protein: CASSLRGSDEQYF

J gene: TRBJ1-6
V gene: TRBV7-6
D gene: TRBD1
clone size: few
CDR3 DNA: TGTGCCAGCAGCTTAGATACAGGGGCCACCTATAATTCACCCCTCCACTTT
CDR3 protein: CASSLDTGATYNSPLHF

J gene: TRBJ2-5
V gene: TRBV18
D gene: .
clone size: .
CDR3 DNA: TGTGCCAGCTCACCGGGGCAGGGGACCCAAGAGACCCAGTACTTC
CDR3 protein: CASSPGQGTQETQYF

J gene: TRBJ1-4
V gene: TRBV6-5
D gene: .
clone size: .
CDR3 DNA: TGTGCCAGCCAAAGGGGTTGGGGAGAAAAACTGTTTTTT
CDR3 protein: CASQRGWGEKLFF

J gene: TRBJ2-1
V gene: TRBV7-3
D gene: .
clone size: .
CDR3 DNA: TGTGCCAGCAGCTTAGGACATTCCAATGAGCAGTTCTTC
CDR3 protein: CASSLGHSNEQFF

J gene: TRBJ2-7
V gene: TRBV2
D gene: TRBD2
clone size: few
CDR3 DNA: TGTGCCAGCGGTTTCGGGTCTAGCGGAACCTACGAGCAGTACTTC
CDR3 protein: CASGFGSSGTYEQYF

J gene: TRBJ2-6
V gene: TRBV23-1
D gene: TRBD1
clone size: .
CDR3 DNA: TGCGCCAGCAGTCAGTCAGTCCCGGGGACAGGACGCTCTGGGGCCAACGGCCTGACTTTC
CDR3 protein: CASSQSVPGTGRSGANGLTF

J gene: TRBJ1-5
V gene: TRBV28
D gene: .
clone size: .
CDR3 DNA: TGTGCCAGCAGTTTGGCGGGCCCCAATCAGCCCCAGCATTTT
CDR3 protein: CASSLAGPNQPQHF

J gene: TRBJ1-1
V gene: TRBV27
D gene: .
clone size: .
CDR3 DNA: TGTGCCAGCAGGCAAGTTAGGGGGAGCATGAACACTGAAGCTTTCTTT
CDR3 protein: CASRQVRGSMNTEAFF

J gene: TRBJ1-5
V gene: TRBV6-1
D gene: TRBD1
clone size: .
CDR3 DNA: TGTGCCAGCGTCGGACAGGGGGACAATCAGCCCCAGCATTTT
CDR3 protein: CASVGQGDNQPQHF

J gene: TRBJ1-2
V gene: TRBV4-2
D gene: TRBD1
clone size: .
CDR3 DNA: TGTGCCAGCAGCCAATCGGGACAGGGAAGGGATGGCTACACCTTC
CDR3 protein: CASSQSGQGRDGYTF

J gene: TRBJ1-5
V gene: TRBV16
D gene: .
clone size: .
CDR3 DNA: TGTGCCAGCAGTCCTACAGGGATGGAGCCCCAGCATTTT
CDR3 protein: CASSPTGMEPQHF

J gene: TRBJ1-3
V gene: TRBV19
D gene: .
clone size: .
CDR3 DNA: TGTGCCAGTTACAGAAGGGACCGCGGGAAAAGAAACACCATATATTTT
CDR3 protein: CASYRRDRGKRNTIYF

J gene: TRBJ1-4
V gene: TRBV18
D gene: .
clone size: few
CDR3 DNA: TGTGCCAGCTCACCAGCGCGGTTTAATGAAAAACTGTTTTTT
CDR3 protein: CASSPARFNEKLFF

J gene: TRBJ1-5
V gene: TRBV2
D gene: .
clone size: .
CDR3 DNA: TGTGCCAGCAGTGGGATTGGAGTCAATCAGCCCCAGCATTTT
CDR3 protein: CASSGIGVNQPQHF

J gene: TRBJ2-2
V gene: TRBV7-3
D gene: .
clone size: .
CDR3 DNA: TGTGCCAGCAGCTTAAAGACAGACGGGGAGCTGTTTTTT
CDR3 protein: CASSLKTDGELFF

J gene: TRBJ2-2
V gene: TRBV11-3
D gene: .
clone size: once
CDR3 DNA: TGTGCCAGCAGCTTAGCGGGAGAAAACACCGGGGAGCTGTTTTTT
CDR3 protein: CASSLAGENTGELFF

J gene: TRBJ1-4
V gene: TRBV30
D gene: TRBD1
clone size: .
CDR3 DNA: TGTGCCTGGAGTCTATGGACAGGGAGGAATGAAAAACTGTTTTTT
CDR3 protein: CAWSLWTGRNEKLFF

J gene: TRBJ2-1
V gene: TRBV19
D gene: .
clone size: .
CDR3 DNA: TGTGCCAGTAGTATACAGGAGGCGGCCTACAATGAGCAGTTCTTC
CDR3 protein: CASSIQEAAYNEQFF

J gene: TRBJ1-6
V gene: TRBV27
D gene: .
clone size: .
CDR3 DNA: TGTGCCAGCAGTTTAAGGTGGCAGGCCTATAATTCACCCCTCCACTTT
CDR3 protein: CASSLRWQAYNSPLHF

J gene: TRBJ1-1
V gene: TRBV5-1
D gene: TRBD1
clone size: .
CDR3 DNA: TGCGCCAGCAGCTTGCTCCGGGACAGGGCGGTCCACACTGAAGCTTTCTTT
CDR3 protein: CASSLLRDRAVHTEAFF

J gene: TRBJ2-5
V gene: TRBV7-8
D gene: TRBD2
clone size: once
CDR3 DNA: TGTGCCAGCAGCAAACTGGGCGGGGGAGCTCAAGAGACCCAGTACTTC
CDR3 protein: CASSKLGGGAQETQYF

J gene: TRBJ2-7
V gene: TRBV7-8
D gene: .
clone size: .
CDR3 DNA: TGTGCCAGCAGCTTTGACAGTACCTACGAGCAGTACTTC
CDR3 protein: CASSFDSTYEQYF

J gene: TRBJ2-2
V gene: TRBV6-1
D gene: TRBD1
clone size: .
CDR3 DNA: TGTGCCAGCAGTGAAGGGGTGGACAGGGGGGCCGCCGGGGAGCTGTTTTTT
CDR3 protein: CASSEGVDRGAAGELFF

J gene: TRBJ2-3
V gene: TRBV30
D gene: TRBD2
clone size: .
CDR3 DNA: TGTGCCTGGAGTGTACGAGCGGGGGGGAACACAGATACGCAGTATTTT
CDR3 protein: CAWSVRAGGNTDTQYF

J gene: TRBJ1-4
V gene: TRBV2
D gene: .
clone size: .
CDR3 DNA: TGTGCCTTCCCCCTGGGGGACAATGAGGAAAAACTGTTTTTT
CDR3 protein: CAFPLGDNEEKLFF

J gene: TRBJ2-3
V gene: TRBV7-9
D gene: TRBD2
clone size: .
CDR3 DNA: TGTGCCAGCAGCTTGGGACGGACACAGCGGGGACTCACAGATACGCAGTATTTT
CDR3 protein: CASSLGRTQRGLTDTQYF

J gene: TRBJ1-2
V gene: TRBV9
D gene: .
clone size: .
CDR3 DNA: TGTGCCAGCAGCGAAGGGGTGATTAACTATGGCTACACCTTC
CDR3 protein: CASSEGVINYGYTF

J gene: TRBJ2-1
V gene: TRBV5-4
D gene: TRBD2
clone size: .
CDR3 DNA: TGTGCCAGCAGGCCGGCGGGGGGGCAGACTGGTGAGCAGTTCTTC
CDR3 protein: CASRPAGGQTGEQFF